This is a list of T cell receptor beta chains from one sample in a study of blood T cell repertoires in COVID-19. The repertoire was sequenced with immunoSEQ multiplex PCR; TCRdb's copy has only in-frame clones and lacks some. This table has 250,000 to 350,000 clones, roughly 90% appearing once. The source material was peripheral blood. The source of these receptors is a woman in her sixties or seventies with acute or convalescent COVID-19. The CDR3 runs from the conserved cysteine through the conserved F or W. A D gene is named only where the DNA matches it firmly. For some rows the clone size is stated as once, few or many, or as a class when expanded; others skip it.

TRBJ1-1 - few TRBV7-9 TGTGCCAGCAGCTTAGTAGGATGGGCCGAAGGGAACACTGAAGCTTTCTTT CASSLVGWAEGNTEAFF
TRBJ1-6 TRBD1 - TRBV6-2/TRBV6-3 TGTGCCAGCAGTTATGGACAGGGAGAGAATTCACCCCTCCACTTT CASSYGQGENSPLHF
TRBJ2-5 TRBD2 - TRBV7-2 TGTGCCAGCAGCATGAGGGAGGGGGAGACCCAGTACTTC CASSMREGETQYF
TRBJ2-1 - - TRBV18 TGTGCCAGCTCCGCCCGGACTTCCTCCTACAATGAGCAGTTCTTC CASSARTSSYNEQFF
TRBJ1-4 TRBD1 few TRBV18 TGTGCCAGCTCACCCAGACAGGGCCGGGAAGAAAAACTGTTTTTT CASSPRQGREEKLFF
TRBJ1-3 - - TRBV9 TGTGCCAGCAGCTTCAGAGGGGGGGGAGGTTCTGGAAACACCATATATTTT CASSFRGGGGSGNTIYF
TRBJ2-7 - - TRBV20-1 TGCAGCGGACAGTTCCTCAACGAGCAGTACTTC CSGQFLNEQYF
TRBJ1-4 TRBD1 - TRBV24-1 TGTGCCACCAGTGACGGGACAGGGGGCGAAAAACTGTTTTTT CATSDGTGGEKLFF
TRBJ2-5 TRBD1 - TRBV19 TGTGCCAGTAGTAGCCGGGTCCAGGGGGCTCGAGAGACCCAGTACTTC CASSSRVQGARETQYF
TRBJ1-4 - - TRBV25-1 TGTGCCAGCAGTGAATATCGTCTCAGGGAGGGTTCTGAAAAACTGTTTTTT CASSEYRLREGSEKLFF
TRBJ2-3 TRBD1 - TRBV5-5 TGTGCCAGCACCCTGGGGCAGGGGGCGCCGACAGATACGCAGTATTTT CASTLGQGAPTDTQYF
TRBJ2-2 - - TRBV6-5 TGTGCCAGCGGCGGCGGGGTCGACACCGGGGAGCTGTTTTTT CASGGGVDTGELFF
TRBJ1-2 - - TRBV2 TGTGCCAGCAGTGTCGGGGGGGGCGGCTACACCTTC CASSVGGGGYTF
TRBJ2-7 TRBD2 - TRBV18 TGTGCCAGCTCACCGGGACTAGCCTACGAGCAGTACTTC CASSPGLAYEQYF
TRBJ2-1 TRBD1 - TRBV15 TGTGCCACCAGCAGAGATCAGGGGACAGGGGGTCATGAGCAGTTCTTC CATSRDQGTGGHEQFF
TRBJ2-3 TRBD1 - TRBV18 TGTGCCAGCTCAGCGGACAGGGCTAGCACAGATACGCAGTATTTT CASSADRASTDTQYF
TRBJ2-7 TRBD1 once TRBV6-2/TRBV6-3 TGTGCCAGCAGCTCCGGGACAGGGATCACTGGGCTGGACGAGCAGTACTTC CASSSGTGITGLDEQYF
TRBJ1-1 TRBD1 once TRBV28 TGTGCCAGCAGTTGGGCTAAGGACAGGGGGGACACTGAAGCTTTCTTT CASSWAKDRGDTEAFF
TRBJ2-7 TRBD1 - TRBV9 TGTGCCAGCAGCCCCCACGGGACAGGGTCGGCCGAGCAGTACTTC CASSPHGTGSAEQYF
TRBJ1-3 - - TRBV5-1 TGCGCCAGCAGCTCTCAAGGACTGGCTGGAAACACCATATATTTT CASSSQGLAGNTIYF
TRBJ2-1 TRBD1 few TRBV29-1 TGCAGCGTTCAAAGGGGGCGGTCTGAGCAGTTCTTC CSVQRGRSEQFF
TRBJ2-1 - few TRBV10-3 TGTGCCATCACTCGGACTAACTTGGGCTCCTACAATGAGCAGTTCTTC CAITRTNLGSYNEQFF
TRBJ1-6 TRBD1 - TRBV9 TGTGCCAGCAGCGTCGCCGGGACAGGGTATAATTCACCCCTCCACTTT CASSVAGTGYNSPLHF
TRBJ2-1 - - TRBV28 TGTGCCAGCAGTCCCAACCCCGAAGCCCCCTACAATGAGCAGTTCTTC CASSPNPEAPYNEQFF
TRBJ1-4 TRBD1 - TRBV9 TGTGCCAGCAGCCGAGAAGGACAGGGCGGTGATGAAAAACTGTTTTTT CASSREGQGGDEKLFF
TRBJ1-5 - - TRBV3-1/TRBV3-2 TGTGCCAGCAGCCAAGGACATTACAATCAGCCCCAGCATTTT CASSQGHYNQPQHF
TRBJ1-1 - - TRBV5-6 TGTGCCAGCAGCTTGCAGGGAAGTCCCACTGAAGCTTTCTTT CASSLQGSPTEAFF
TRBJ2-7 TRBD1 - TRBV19 TGTGCCAGTAGTAAGACGCCGGGACAGGGGAAATCCTACGAGCAGTACTTC CASSKTPGQGKSYEQYF
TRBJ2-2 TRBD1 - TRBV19 TGTGCCACCGCAACGGGACAGCAGAACACCGGGGAGCTGTTTTTT CATATGQQNTGELFF
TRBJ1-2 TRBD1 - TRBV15 TGTGCCACCAGCCATTCGCTTGGGACAGGGGGTGGGTATGGCTACACCTTC CATSHSLGTGGGYGYTF
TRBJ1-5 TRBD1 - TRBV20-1 TGCAGTGCTAGTACCCTTGTCACAGGGGGCAATCAGCCCCAGCATTTT CSASTLVTGGNQPQHF
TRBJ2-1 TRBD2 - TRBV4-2 TGTGCCAGCAGCCAAGCTCTAGCGGACAATGAGCAGTTCTTC CASSQALADNEQFF
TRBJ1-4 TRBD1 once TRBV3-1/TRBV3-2 TGTGCCAGCAGCCATCTTCATATCCGGGACAGGGGGCCAAATTCTAATGAAAAACTGTTTTTT CASSHLHIRDRGPNSNEKLFF
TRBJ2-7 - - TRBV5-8 TGTGCCAGCAGCTTGGAGTGGCGGGAGCAGTACTTC CASSLEWREQYF
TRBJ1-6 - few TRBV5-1 TGCGCCAGCAGCCGAGACAGCTCCTATAATTCACCCCTCCACTTT CASSRDSSYNSPLHF
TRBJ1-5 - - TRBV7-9 TGTGCCAGCAGCCCATTAGGGGAGGGATATAGCAATCAGCCCCAGCATTTT CASSPLGEGYSNQPQHF
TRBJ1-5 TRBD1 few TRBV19 TGTGCCAGTAGACCGGGACAGCGACACAATCAGCCCCAGCATTTT CASRPGQRHNQPQHF
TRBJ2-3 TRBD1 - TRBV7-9 TGTGCCAGCACCGGGACAGGGTCTACGGATACGCAGTATTTT CASTGTGSTDTQYF
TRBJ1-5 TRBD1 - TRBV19 TGTGCCAGTATTGGAACGGGCAGGGGGAGAAGACAGCCCCAGCATTTT CASIGTGRGRRQPQHF